This passage covers 25 T cell receptor beta chains from one sample sequenced in a study of blood T cells in healthy people across ages. A second PCR of roughly 7 to 11 cycles used a sample-barcoded 5' primer and a J-beta primer mix. TCRdb reprocessed the 5' RACE reads with MiXCR, giving one entry per CDR3 protein. The sample holds 850,000 to 1,000,000 distinct CDR3 sequences, 45% to 50% seen once. Sample: blood. The receptors derive from a man aged 25-40 years in good health.

The gene calls are TRBV6-5 and TRBJ2-5; 9 nucleotides match TRBD2. Per the germline V gene, CDR1 is MNHEY and CDR2 is SVGAGI. V was clipped by 2 bases and J by 5 bases; unmatched bases: 9. The CDR3 extends over 16 amino acids. The CDR3 bases are TGTGCCAGCAGTTACCGTGGGACTAGCAAAAGGGAGACCCAGTACTTC. It is translated as CASSYRGTSKRETQYF.

The gene calls are TRBV5-1 and TRBJ1-1; 7 nucleotides match TRBD1. V was pared by 2 bases and J by 5 bases, with 6 bases of the junction left unmatched. CDR1 is SGHRS, CDR2 YFSETQ, per germline. The CDR3 sequence is 14 residues long. DNA of the CDR3: TGCGCCAGCAGCTTTGCCAGGGGGGATACTGAAGCTTTCTTT. Translation gives CASSFARGDTEAFF.

The chain joins TRBV11-1 to TRBJ2-1; 8 bases are a match to TRBD2. After removal of 5 bases from V and 7 bases from J, the junction contained 7 bases not matched to a gene. Germline V gene sequence: CDR1 SGHAT, CDR2 FQDESV (reference sequence). The CDR3 is 14 amino acids. The CDR3 spells CASSRAGARNEQFF. The CDR3, as DNA: TGTGCCAGCAGCCGAGCGGGAGCTCGGAATGAGCAGTTCTTC.

The V and J genes are TRBV4-2 and TRBJ1-2, with no clear D. Germline V gives CDR1 LGHNA, CDR2 YNFKEQ. The CDR3 consists of 15 residues. Trimming shortened V by 1 base and J by 0 bases, and 9 bases separated the two germline ends. The CDR3 nucleotides read TGTGCCAGCAGCCAAGGAATAGGATCTAACTATGGCTACACCTTC. Its protein product is CASSQGIGSNYGYTF.

The CDR3 DNA reads TGTGCCAGCAGTGACCAACTAGCGGGGGGGACCGGGGAGCTGTTTTTT. Translation: CASSDQLAGGTGELFF. This chain connects TRBV6-1 to TRBJ2-2, with TRBD2 matching over 13 bases. Germline V CDR1 and CDR2: MNHNS, SASEGT. Losses at the gene ends were 3 bases for V and 5 bases for J; bases not matched to a gene: 3. The CDR3 is made up of 16 amino acids.

This sequence joins TRBV20-1 and TRBJ1-6; unclear D gene. V lost 1 base to trimming and J lost 0 bases, with 10 bases between them. The CDR3 sequence is 16 residues long. Germline CDR1 and CDR2: DFQATT and SNEGSKA (reference sequence). CDR3 sequence (DNA): TGCAGTGCTAGAGTCGGCAGGCACTCCTATAATTCACCCCTCCACTTT. It yields the protein CSARVGRHSYNSPLHF.

This clonotype has just one count. The rearrangement joins TRBV7-2 to TRBJ1-5; no clear D. The germline V and J ends were trimmed by 6 bases and 4 bases, with 10 bases remaining between them. Germline values: CDR1 SGHTA, CDR2 FQGNSA. The CDR3 is made up of 13 amino acids. CDR3 coding DNA: TGTGCCAGCAGAAGAGGGCGAAATCAGCCCCAGCATTTT. Amino acid sequence: CASRRGRNQPQHF.

This clonotype was seen a few times. The chain uses TRBV4-2 and TRBJ1-2; the match to TRBD1 covers 11 bases. The V segment lost 5 bases and the J segment 5 bases; nucleotides outside the gene matches: 10. CDR1 and CDR2 (germline): LGHNA, YNFKEQ. CDR3 length equals 16 residues. CDR3 protein: CASSSPLGQGGYGYTF. The CDR3 DNA sequence: TGTGCCAGCAGCTCTCCCCTGGGACAGGGGGGATATGGCTACACCTTC.

The V gene is TRBV29-1, the J gene TRBJ1-4; 7 bases match TRBD1. Trimming took 5 bases from V and 5 from J; bases not matched to a gene: 5. Germline CDR1 reads SQVTM; CDR2 reads ANQGSEA. CDR3 length: 13 amino acids. The CDR3 bases are TGCAGCGTTCGGGGCAGGGGGAATGAAAAACTGTTTTTT. Protein product: CSVRGRGNEKLFF.

In this sample, this clonotype turned up a few times. The chain couples TRBV4-3 to TRBJ1-4; no clear D. The germline V and J ends were trimmed by 1 base and 8 bases, with 2 bases remaining between them. The germline CDR1 and CDR2 sequences are LGHNA and YSLEER. This CDR3 region has 11 residues. The CDR3 reads CASSQGEKLFF. CDR3 coding DNA: TGCGCCAGCAGCCAAGGCGAAAAACTGTTTTTT.

A few counts support this clonotype. V and J are TRBV9 and TRBJ2-7; a possible D gene is TRBD2 (7 bases). CDR3 size: 15 residues. Germline loops: CDR1 SGDLS, CDR2 YYNGEE. V gave up 0 bases and J gave up 7 bases, with 17 bases separating them. In DNA form, the CDR3 reads TGTGCCAGCAGCGTAGAGGGGGGGCCCTTTGGGGAGCAGTACTTC. It yields the protein CASSVEGGPFGEQYF.

The chain carries TRBV7-2 and TRBJ2-7; the D gene is possibly TRBD1 (5 bases). V was shortened by 5 bases and J by 10 bases, with 21 bases between the two germline ends. Germline values: CDR1 SGHTA, CDR2 FQGNSA. The CDR3 runs to 14 residues. The CDR3, as DNA: TGTGCCAGCAGCCCCGGAAAAGGGGAATGGGCCCAGTACTTC. It encodes CASSPGKGEWAQYF.

The chain recombines TRBV28 with TRBJ2-7; weak D call: TRBD1 (5 bases). The end of the DNA aligns better with TRBJ2-5, so the J call may be wrong. The CDR3 extends over 14 amino acids. CDR1 MDHEN and CDR2 SYDVKM come from the germline V gene. The CDR3 DNA reads TGTGCCAGCAGTTCAGGGCCCCTCAGGGAGACCCAGTACTTC. Translating gives CASSSGPLRETQYF.

The chain uses TRBV4-2 and TRBJ2-5; the D gene is possibly TRBD2 (6 bases). This CDR3 region has 14 residues. Trimming removed 0 bases from V and 4 bases from J, with 9 bases in between. Germline values: CDR1 LGHNA, CDR2 YNFKEQ. CDR3 in amino acids: CASSQERRGETQYF. CDR3 DNA: TGTGCCAGCAGCCAAGAAAGGAGGGGAGAGACCCAGTACTTC.

Comment on this clonotype: At one end the junction does not follow the germline gene, possibly because of a read error. V is TRBV12-3 or TRBV12-4 and J is TRBJ2-1, with TRBD2 as a possible D gene (5 bases). CDR3 length: 15 residues. In nucleotides, the CDR3 is TGTGCCAGCAGCTTAGCGACCAGCTCCTACAATGAGCAGTTCTTC. This gives the protein CASSLATSSYNEQFF.

This chain joins TRBV4-1 and TRBJ2-7; perhaps TRBD1 as D (5 bases). The CDR3 sequence is 15 residues long. V was trimmed by 1 base and J by 6 bases, leaving 16 bases between them. Germline V gene data show CDR1 as MGHRA and CDR2 as YSYEKL. The CDR3 DNA is TGCGCCAGCAGCCAAGGAGCCGGACAAGGCACCGAGCAGTACTTC. Translation gives CASSQGAGQGTEQYF.

This clonotype was detected a few times. The chain employs TRBV4-1 and TRBJ1-5; D is perhaps TRBD1 (5 bases). The V end was cut by 1 base, the J end by 7 bases, with 11 bases between. Germline V gene lookup returns CDR1 MGHRA and CDR2 YSYEKL. The CDR3 has 14 amino acids. The DNA of the CDR3 is TGCGCCAGCAGCCAAGTGCGGGGGTACCAGCCCCAGCATTTT. This encodes CASSQVRGYQPQHF.

This clonotype was detected a few times. The rearrangement links TRBV10-3 to TRBJ2-5; 15 bases map to TRBD2. V lost 4 bases to trimming and J lost 2 bases; unmatched junction nucleotides: 5. In germline, CDR1 is ENHRY, CDR2 SYGVKD. The CDR3 sequence is 17 residues long. The CDR3 sequence is CAISVGTSGGQQETQYF. The CDR3 bases are TGTGCCATCAGTGTTGGGACTAGCGGGGGGCAGCAAGAGACCCAGTACTTC.

V is TRBV6-2 or TRBV6-3 and J is TRBJ2-7; D call uncertain. TRBJ2-5 matches the DNA end more closely, so the J call is doubtful. This CDR3 contains 13 residues. Germline V gene sequence: CDR1 MNHEY, CDR2 SVGEGT. CDR3 nucleotides: TGTGCCAGCACCAACTCGTATTTAGCGACCCAGTACTTC. The encoded protein is CASTNSYLATQYF.

This clonotype was seen only a few times. The gene calls are TRBV6-1 and TRBJ2-7; 8 positions agree with TRBD2. V trimming: 6 bases; J trimming: 2 bases; junction bases outside the gene matches: 3. This CDR3 comprises 13 residues. Germline V gene sequence: CDR1 MNHNS, CDR2 SASEGT. CDR3 loop: CASRPGGAYEQYF. As DNA, the CDR3 is TGTGCCAGCAGGCCGGGGGGGGCCTACGAGCAGTACTTC.

This chain joins TRBV5-1 and TRBJ2-5, with D possibly being TRBD1 (7 bases). Looked up from germline, CDR1 is SGHRS and CDR2 is YFSETQ. There are 15 residues in the CDR3. The V end was cut by 7 bases, the J end by 2 bases, with 18 bases between. The CDR3 is CASEMEGQKQETQYF. Here the CDR3 DNA reads TGCGCCAGCGAGATGGAGGGACAGAAACAAGAGACCCAGTACTTC.

The rearrangement uses TRBV5-1 and TRBJ2-1, with D unclear. The CDR3 has 11 residues. Per the germline V gene, CDR1 is SGHRS and CDR2 is YFSETQ. V was pared by 2 bases and J by 10 bases, with 7 bases between. As DNA, the CDR3 is TGCGCCAGCAGCTTAAATGGAGAGCAGTTCTTC. Its translation is CASSLNGEQFF.

This clonotype was counted between two and nine times. This chain connects TRBV6-2 or TRBV6-3 to TRBJ2-1; D perhaps matches TRBD2 (6 bases). Germline values: CDR1 MNHEY, CDR2 SVGEGT. The CDR3 totals 16 residues. V was clipped by 0 bases and J by 4 bases, with 13 bases between them. The CDR3 nucleotides read TGTGCCAGCAGTTACTCGATACCGGGGGAGTACAATGAGCAGTTCTTC. Translation: CASSYSIPGEYNEQFF.

This clonotype was seen a few times. The genes are TRBV28 and TRBJ2-3; D is unresolved. The CDR3 length is 13 residues. Germline CDR1 and CDR2: MDHEN and SYDVKM. The ends were cut back, 7 bases at V and 2 bases at J, with 10 bases in the middle. CDR3 region: CASNPSITDTQYF. The CDR3 nucleotides are TGTGCCAGCAACCCCTCCATCACAGATACGCAGTATTTT.

The rearrangement joins TRBV12-3 or TRBV12-4 to TRBJ2-4; a weak D match, TRBD1 (5 bases). V shed 3 bases and J shed 5 bases, with 17 bases lying between them. The CDR3 extends over 16 amino acids. CDR3 region: CASSFQGNTIENIQYF. The CDR3 DNA is TGTGCCAGCAGTTTCCAGGGTAACACCATTGAAAACATTCAGTACTTC.